A single sample gave rise to the 30 T cell receptor beta chains below, sequenced in a study of blood T cell repertoires in COVID-19. Only in-frame clones appear in the TCRdb table, and some are missing; sequencing was by immunoSEQ multiplex PCR. The table lists about 75,000 clones, around 74% of them singletons. The sequenced sample was peripheral blood. These receptors were taken from a woman of 80 years or more with active or convalescent COVID-19.

The J gene is TRBJ2-1, the V gene TRBV6-2 or TRBV6-3, with 12 bases aligning to TRBD2. Germline CDR1 is MNHEY and CDR2 is SVGEGT. V shed 5 bases, J shed 7 bases, and the junction held 9 bases outside the gene matches. There are 16 residues in the CDR3. CDR3 DNA: TGTGCCAGCAGTAACCGACTAGCGGGAGAGTTGAATGAGCAGTTCTTC. It translates to CASSNRLAGELNEQFF.

This chain links TRBV6-5 with TRBJ2-1, with 10 bases fitting TRBD1. The trim removed 6 bases at V and 6 bases at J, leaving 2 bases unmatched. The V gene's germline CDR1 is MNHEY and CDR2 SVGAGI. This CDR3 is built from 13 residues. The CDR3 nucleotides are TGTGCCAGCAGGTGGACAGGGGGCAATGAGCAGTTCTTC. This sequence encodes CASRWTGGNEQFF.

The V call is TRBV6-2 or TRBV6-3, the J call TRBJ2-1; 10 nucleotides line up with TRBD2. Germline CDR1 is MNHEY and CDR2 is SVGEGT. This CDR3 is 16 amino acids long. V lost 5 bases to trimming and J lost 1 base; unmatched junction nucleotides: 5. This CDR3 reads CASSPGLATSYNEQFF. CDR3 nucleotide sequence: TGTGCCAGCAGTCCGGGACTAGCGACTTCCTACAATGAGCAGTTCTTC.

The V call is TRBV3-1 (or the pseudogene TRBV3-2), the J call TRBJ1-2, with TRBD1 matching over 7 bases. Trimming at V came to 6 bases and at J to 6 bases, leaving 13 bases not matched to a gene. Germline V lookup: CDR1 LGHDT, CDR2 YNNKEL (reference sequence). The CDR3 spans 15 residues. The CDR3: CASSQGPQGENGYTF. CDR3 sequence (DNA): TGTGCCAGCAGTCAGGGACCTCAGGGGGAGAATGGCTACACCTTC.

The chain is built from TRBV30 and TRBJ1-2; maybe TRBD1 (5 bases). From germline, CDR1 is GTSNPN and CDR2 SVGIG (reference sequence). CDR3 size: 17 residues. The V end was cut by 3 bases, the J end by 4 bases, with 24 bases between. This chain's CDR3 is CAWSPLVGQVAFYGYTF. CDR3 nucleotide sequence: TGTGCCTGGAGCCCCCTGGTGGGGCAGGTCGCTTTCTATGGCTACACCTTC.

The rearrangement joins TRBV6-4 to TRBJ1-5; D call uncertain. CDR3 length: 15 residues. Deletions cut 3 bases from V and 10 bases from J, with 19 bases between. Germline V gene sequence: CDR1 MRHNA, CDR2 SNTAGT. The CDR3 DNA follows: TGTGCCAGCAGTGAAGTCATGGCTCCTGGGAGCCCCCAGCATTTT. Protein product: CASSEVMAPGSPQHF.

In its sample, this clone was seen once. CDR3 amino acids: CASSWGPAYEQYF. The DNA of the CDR3 is TGTGCCAGTAGCTGGGGCCCCGCCTACGAGCAGTACTTC. The rearrangement links TRBV19 to TRBJ2-7; possibly TRBD1 for D (5 bases). CDR3 size: 13 residues. V was clipped by 6 bases and J by 2 bases, with 11 bases between them. Germline loops: CDR1 LNHDA, CDR2 SQIVND (reference sequence).

This clone has a single count. The chain employs TRBV4-2 and TRBJ2-5; 7 bases agree with TRBD1. The CDR3 runs to 14 residues. With V trimmed by 4 bases and J by 9 bases, 11 bases remained unmatched. Germline V gene lookup returns CDR1 LGHNA and CDR2 YNFKEQ. CDR3 region: CASSPGQAEEAQYF. The DNA of the CDR3 is TGTGCCAGCAGCCCAGGACAGGCTGAGGAGGCCCAGTACTTC.

The V gene is TRBV4-2, the J gene TRBJ2-1; perhaps TRBD1 as D (5 bases). This CDR3 is 19 amino acids long. V gave up 2 bases and J gave up 1 base, with 21 bases separating them. In germline, CDR1 is LGHNA, CDR2 YNFKEQ. For the CDR3, the DNA is TGTGCCAGCAGCCAACGTCCCCCGCAGGGTCCGGATTCCTACAATGAGCAGTTCTTC. Protein: CASSQRPPQGPDSYNEQFF.

This chain connects TRBV28 to TRBJ2-7, with TRBD2 identical over 7 bases. The J segment lost 0 bases and the V segment lost 5 bases, leaving 7 bases of the junction unmatched. Per germline, CDR1 MDHEN and CDR2 SYDVKM. The CDR3 consists of 15 residues. The CDR3 protein is CASSLLAGRSYEQYF. Written as DNA, the CDR3 is TGTGCCAGCAGTCTCTTAGCGGGCCGCTCCTACGAGCAGTACTTC.

The chain joins TRBV3-1 (or the pseudogene TRBV3-2) to TRBJ2-5; 9 nucleotides match TRBD1. Trimming took 4 bases from V and 5 from J; bases not matched to a gene: 11. CDR3 length equals 16 residues. Germline values: CDR1 LGHDT, CDR2 YNNKEL (reference sequence). The DNA of the CDR3 is TGTGCCAGCAGCCCTCACAAAGGGACAGGGCCGGAGACCCAGTACTTC. This codes for CASSPHKGTGPETQYF.

This rearrangement joins TRBV5-1 to TRBJ1-1, with D perhaps TRBD1 (6 bases). V shed 4 bases and J shed 1 base, with 14 bases lying between them. The CDR3 totals 15 residues. Germline CDR1 and CDR2: SGHRS and YFSETQ. DNA of the CDR3: TGCGCCAGCAGCCGCAATCCGACAGGGAACACTGAAGCTTTCTTT. It yields the protein CASSRNPTGNTEAFF.

The CDR3 here is CASRLGGPNTGELFF. The CDR3, as DNA: TGTGCCAGTAGACTCGGGGGGCCGAACACCGGGGAGCTGTTTTTT. The V gene is TRBV19, the J gene TRBJ2-2; tentative D call: TRBD2 (7 bases). This CDR3 comprises 15 residues. CDR1 LNHDA and CDR2 SQIVND come from the germline V gene (reference sequence). The ends were cut back, 6 bases at V and 0 bases at J, with 11 bases in the middle.

The gene calls are TRBV27 and TRBJ2-3; D gene uncertain. The CDR3 spans 14 residues. Germline V lookup: CDR1 MNHEY, CDR2 SMNVEV (reference sequence). V lost 7 bases to trimming and J lost 4 bases, with 15 bases between them. CDR3 in DNA: TGTGCCAGCACCTCCCTGGGCCCCTCAGATACGCAGTATTTT. It is translated as CASTSLGPSDTQYF.

The gene calls are TRBV18 and TRBJ1-4; D remains unclear. V was trimmed by 6 bases and J by 8 bases, leaving 22 bases between them. Germline V CDR1 and CDR2: KGHSH, LQKENI. This CDR3 comprises 16 residues. This CDR3 reads CASSPDPAAAGEKLFF. The CDR3 DNA follows: TGTGCCAGCTCCCCAGATCCGGCGGCTGCGGGGGAAAAACTGTTTTTT.

The chain has TRBV5-1 and TRBJ2-3, with a possible D match to TRBD1 (6 bases). From germline, CDR1 is SGHRS and CDR2 YFSETQ. Between the trimmed V and J ends, which lost 3 bases and 1 base, there was a span of 9 bases. CDR3 length: 14 amino acids. The CDR3 here is CASSWPGGTDTQYF. CDR3 sequence (DNA): TGCGCCAGCAGCTGGCCAGGGGGCACAGATACGCAGTATTTT.

V is TRBV28 and J is TRBJ2-1; the match to TRBD1 covers 9 bases. The germline V gene encodes CDR1 MDHEN and CDR2 SYDVKM. V trimming: 4 bases; J trimming: 9 bases; junction bases outside the gene matches: 7. The CDR3 runs 14 residues. This CDR3 reads CASSSRMTGGEQFF. The DNA of the CDR3 is TGTGCCAGCAGTTCTCGGATGACAGGGGGTGAGCAGTTCTTC. Supplemented by reference TRBV28 and TRBJ2-1, the full variable domain reads DVKVTQSSRYLVKRTGEKVFLECVQDMDHENMFWYRQDPGLGLRLIYFSYDVKMKEKGDIPEGYSVSREKKERFSLILESASTNQTSMYLCASSSRMTGGEQFFGPGTRLTVL.

The chain recombines TRBV3-1 (or the pseudogene TRBV3-2) with TRBJ2-3, with TRBD1 as a possible D gene (6 bases). The V end lost 1 base, the J end lost 3 bases, and 17 bases lay between the germline ends. The CDR3 is made up of 17 amino acids. Germline V gene data show CDR1 as LGHDT and CDR2 as YNNKEL (reference sequence). CDR3 DNA sequence: TGTGCCAGCAGCCAAGGTTGGGGGCCGACAGTAACAGATACGCAGTATTTT. It encodes CASSQGWGPTVTDTQYF.

This rearrangement joins TRBV14 to TRBJ2-1; TRBD1 aligns across 9 bases. The CDR3 contains 17 residues. Germline V gene lookup returns CDR1 SGHDN and CDR2 FVKESK. V shed 3 bases, J shed 4 bases, and the junction held 10 bases outside the gene matches. For the CDR3, the DNA is TGTGCCAGCAGCCACGAGGGACAGGGACTTGGATACAATGAGCAGTTCTTC. It specifies CASSHEGQGLGYNEQFF.

The rearrangement links TRBV10-2 to TRBJ1-1; 10 bases match TRBD1. V shed 3 bases, J shed 6 bases, and the junction held 4 bases outside the gene matches. Germline CDR1 and CDR2: WSHSY and SAAADI. The CDR3 consists of 14 residues. The CDR3 region is CASSDDRGRAEAFF. CDR3 nucleotide sequence: TGCGCCAGCAGTGATGACAGGGGGCGAGCTGAAGCTTTCTTT.

The rearrangement joins TRBV7-8 to TRBJ2-1; 8 bases line up with TRBD2. Germline V gene data show CDR1 as SGHVS and CDR2 as FQNEAQ. V dropped 2 bases and J dropped 6; count of bases not matched to a gene: 6. The CDR3 spans 15 residues. The CDR3 DNA reads TGTGCCAGCAGCTTATTACTCAGCGGGGGCAATGAGCAGTTCTTC. It codes for CASSLLLSGGNEQFF.

The genes are TRBV6-6 and TRBJ1-3; D is undetermined. The germline V and J ends were trimmed by 5 bases and 0 bases, with 14 bases remaining between them. The CDR3 is 16 residues long. The germline V gene has CDR1 MNHNY and CDR2 SVGAGI (reference sequence). CDR3 loop: CASSHPATTSGNTIYF. CDR3 nucleotides: TGTGCCAGCAGTCACCCCGCGACAACCTCTGGAAACACCATATATTTT.

The V and J genes are TRBV18 and TRBJ1-6; 10 bases are a match to TRBD1. Germline values: CDR1 KGHSH, CDR2 LQKENI. The trim removed 5 bases at V and 7 bases at J, leaving 8 bases unmatched. The CDR3 consists of 16 residues. The CDR3 DNA is TGTGCCAGCTCATCACACAGGACAGGGGGGAATTCACCCCTCCACTTT. Protein sequence: CASSSHRTGGNSPLHF.

The rearrangement joins TRBV3-1 (or the pseudogene TRBV3-2) to TRBJ2-5; TRBD2 matches 10 bases. This CDR3 spans 17 amino acids. Germline V gene lookup returns CDR1 LGHDT and CDR2 YNNKEL (reference sequence). V was pared by 2 bases and J by 2 bases, with 8 bases of the junction left unmatched. The CDR3 region has the DNA TGTGCCAGCAGCCAATTATTAGCGGGGGGAAATCAAGAGACCCAGTACTTC. Protein product: CASSQLLAGGNQETQYF.

V and J are TRBV7-9 and TRBJ2-3; 11 nucleotides match TRBD2. Per the germline V gene, CDR1 is SEHNR and CDR2 is FQNEAQ (reference sequence). Trimming cost V 5 bases and J 2 bases; bases outside gene matches: 9. This CDR3 is built from 17 residues. CDR3: CASSQMGLAVYTDTQYF. In DNA, the CDR3 is TGTGCCAGCAGCCAGATGGGACTAGCGGTTTACACAGATACGCAGTATTTT.

V is TRBV5-1 and J is TRBJ2-7, with 7 bases aligning to TRBD2. The V segment lost 5 bases and the J segment 3 bases; nucleotides outside the gene matches: 8. Germline CDR1 and CDR2: SGHRS and YFSETQ. The length of the CDR3 is 14 residues. The CDR3 is CASRPGGSVYEQYF. CDR3 sequence (DNA): TGCGCCAGCAGGCCCGGGGGGAGCGTCTACGAGCAGTACTTC.

The chain employs TRBV5-4 and TRBJ1-4; a possible D gene is TRBD1 (6 bases). V was cut by 2 bases and J by 10 bases, with 24 bases left in between. CDR3 length: 17 amino acids. CDR1 SGHNT and CDR2 YYREEE come from the germline V gene (reference sequence). CDR3 region: CASSFPSGDSTTGKLFF. CDR3 nucleotide sequence: TGTGCCAGCAGCTTCCCCAGCGGGGATTCAACGACAGGAAAACTGTTTTTT.

This chain uses TRBV24-1 with TRBJ1-1; D call uncertain. Germline V gene sequence: CDR1 KGHDR, CDR2 SFDVKD. This CDR3 region has 16 residues. Trimming cost V 7 bases and J 3 bases, with 20 bases left between them. The CDR3 coding sequence is TGTGCCACCAGGCCGCGGGAAGGAGGGTTTGACACTGAAGCTTTCTTT. It encodes CATRPREGGFDTEAFF.

The chain carries TRBV7-2 and TRBJ2-7; 7 bases map to TRBD2. The ends lost 4 bases at V and 0 bases at J; junction bases unmatched: 9. Per the germline V gene, CDR1 is SGHTA and CDR2 is FQGNSA. CDR3 length: 16 amino acids. CDR3 DNA sequence: TGTGCCAGCAGCTCCCCCCCGGGGAGGGCCTCCTACGAGCAGTACTTC. As protein: CASSSPPGRASYEQYF.

This clone was counted a few times. The J gene is TRBJ2-3, the V gene TRBV7-2; weak D call: TRBD1 (6 bases). From germline, CDR1 is SGHTA and CDR2 FQGNSA. Trimming left V 5 bases short and J 0 bases short, with 12 bases between. The CDR3 has 15 residues. The CDR3 DNA follows: TGTGCCAGCAGCGCTCAGGGGCCAAGCACAGATACGCAGTATTTT. Translation: CASSAQGPSTDTQYF.